The 8 T cell receptor beta chains presented below share a single source sample, sequenced in a study of glioma-infiltrating T cells. TCR alpha and beta CDR3 regions were amplified from RNA using iRepertoire nested multiplex PCR. TCRdb used MiXCR to reprocess the multiplex PCR reads, holding one entry per CDR3 protein. The table shows around 350,000 distinct CDR3 sequences, with around 45% occurring only once. Sequencing was done on a sample of glioma tissue, nonneoplastic brain tissue, or PBMCs (not recorded which). These receptors were obtained from a human donor with low-grade glioma or glioblastoma, undergoing nonglioma brain surgery, or in good health (not recorded which).

This clonotype showed up many times. V is TRBV15 and J is TRBJ2-2; no clear D gene. The length of the CDR3 is 14 residues. Germline V gene sequence: CDR1 LNHNV, CDR2 YYDKDF (reference sequence). Trimming took off 0 bases at V and 0 bases at J, with 2 bases between the two ends. The CDR3 is CATSRDPNTGELFF. The CDR3 DNA is TGTGCCACCAGCAGAGATCCGAACACCGGGGAGCTGTTTTTT.

This sequence joins TRBV19 and TRBJ1-2, with no clear D. With 5 bases removed from V and 4 bases from J, the gap between germline ends came to 11 bases. Germline V gene sequence: CDR1 LNHDA, CDR2 SQIVND (reference sequence). This CDR3 has 13 amino acids. CDR3 in DNA: TGTGCCAGTAGTCGGCAGAATGTCTATGGCTACACCTTC. Protein: CASSRQNVYGYTF.

The chain recombines TRBV28 with TRBJ2-3; 13 positions match TRBD2. CDR1 is MDHEN, CDR2 SYDVKM, per germline. The CDR3 covers 17 residues. After removal of 0 bases from V and 3 bases from J, the junction contained 3 bases not matched to a gene. CDR3 sequence: CASSLWQTSGRTDTQYF. The CDR3, as DNA: TGTGCCAGCAGTTTATGGCAGACTAGCGGGAGGACAGATACGCAGTATTTT.

Remarks on this clonotype: A read error may be the cause here, since a much bigger clone is one base away. The chain joins TRBV20-1 to TRBJ1-2; the D is unclear. The CDR3 extends over 11 amino acids. CDR1 is DFQATT, CDR2 SNEGSKA, per germline (reference sequence). Between the trimmed V and J ends, which lost 3 bases and 6 bases, there was a span of 8 bases. The CDR3 here is CSASGTHGYTF. CDR3 DNA sequence: TGCAGTGCTAGTGGTACCCATGGCTACACCTTC.

This chain uses TRBV7-9 with TRBJ2-5; D gene ambiguous. Germline V gene data show CDR1 as SEHNR and CDR2 as FQNEAQ (reference sequence). Deletions cut 0 bases from V and 5 bases from J, with 7 bases between. CDR3 length: 13 amino acids. The CDR3 DNA reads TGTGCCAGCAGCTTAGCGCTGGAGGAGACCCAGTACTTC. Translation: CASSLALEETQYF.

Concerning this clonotype itself: A read error is possible here, since a much larger clone lies one base away. This sequence joins TRBV25-1 and TRBJ2-7; D ambiguous. Germline-derived CDR1 and CDR2 are MGHDK and SYGVNS. V lost 3 bases and J lost 8, with 8 bases in between. The CDR3 sequence is 11 residues long. CDR3 bases: TGTGCCAGCAGTGATGGGTACCAGCAGTACTTC. Amino acids: CASSDGYQQYF.

The CDR3 nucleotides read TGTGCCATCAGTGAAGAGGGGACGAGGACGAGCTCCTACAATGAGCAGTTCTTC. Translation: CAISEEGTRTSSYNEQFF. The genes are TRBV10-3 and TRBJ2-1; the D call may be TRBD1 or TRBD2 (5 bases each). Germline V gene lookup returns CDR1 ENHRY and CDR2 SYGVKD. Trimming pared 3 bases from V and 0 bases from J, leaving 18 bases between. The CDR3 spans 18 residues.

The chain has TRBV20-1 and TRBJ2-4, with 10 bases aligning to TRBD1. Germline-derived CDR1 and CDR2 are DFQATT and SNEGSKA (reference sequence). This CDR3 has 16 amino acids. J gave up 0 bases and V 5 bases, and 7 bases lay outside the gene matches. The CDR3 DNA reads TGCAGTGCTTCCGGGACAGGGGTTCTAGCCAAAAACATTCAGTACTTC. It codes for CSASGTGVLAKNIQYF.